This T cell receptor beta chain was identified in a study of T cell responses to AZD1222 COVID-19 vaccine. Using immunoSEQ multiplex PCR, the repertoire was profiled, and TCRdb retains in-frame clones only, with some absent. The sample carries around 150,000 clones, about 90% recorded once. The CDR3 runs 15 residues. Germline assignment: CDR1 SGHTA and CDR2 FQGNSA. Unmatched junction bases numbered 9, after V lost 3 bases and J lost 8 bases. The chain links TRBV7-2 to TRBJ1-2; the match to TRBD1 covers 10 bases. This material consisted of peripheral blood, taken 28 days after the second AZD1222 dose. The TCR originated in an adult who received the AZD1222 COVID-19 vaccine. The CDR3 DNA reads as TGTGCCAGCAGCTTCCGAGACAGGGGGCCGGGAGGCTACACCTTC. Translated: CASSFRDRGPGGYTF.